This TCR beta chain stems from a study of CD8 T cells in Susac syndrome. CD8+ and CD4+ T cells from blood underwent TCR beta sequencing. Isolation of CD8+ and CD4+ T cells was performed negatively, whereas enrichment of TEMRA cells was done by FACS. The CDR3 runs to 17 residues. V dropped 8 bases and J dropped 3; count of bases not matched to a gene: 11. Germline V gene lookup returns CDR1 DFQATT and CDR2 SNEGSKA (reference sequence). An amount of RNA that ranged from roughly 0.5 to 1 ug was reverse transcribed with random hexamers. Each CDR3 protein gets one entry after TCRdb re-called the immunoSEQ multiplex PCR reads with MiXCR. Of about 150,000 distinct CDR3 sequences listed, roughly 92% are singletons.

The rearrangement links TRBV20-1 to TRBJ2-1; 15 nucleotides agree with TRBD2. The TCR was taken from a human donor with multiple sclerosis. The source material was CD4+ T cells from PBMCs. CDR3 protein: CSTGLAGGPPFYNEQFF. For the CDR3, the DNA is TGCAGTACGGGACTAGCGGGAGGTCCTCCCTTCTACAATGAGCAGTTCTTC.